This TCR beta chain was recovered during a study of radiation and T cells in renal cell carcinoma (dated by TCRdb to the early 2020s). Regarding the complete study: In total, approximately 53 samples, comprising 25 or so tumors and 27 peripheral blood samples, were subjected to TCR beta sequencing. The last blood draw happened 4 weeks after radiation, timed to coincide with nephrectomy. In the 40 to 60 samples combined, 4,016,671 unique CDR3 nucleotide sequences were found, encoding some 2,500,000 unique CDR3 amino acid sequences.

The germline V gene sets CDR1 to SQVTM and CDR2 to ANQGSEA. V is cut by 4 bases and J by 1 base, and the space between the germline ends is 10 bases. Spanning cysteine to phenylalanine, the CDR3 consists of 13 amino acids. This entry keeps only the CDR3 DNA: 39 bases, framed from base 1. The sample holds a few counts of this clone. The clone's antigen remains unknown. Base quality data are lacking; no much larger clone is found one base away. What the time point label conveys for this sample: blood 4 weeks post-SBRT, at nephrectomy. The label giving this sample's treatment or condition can be read as: 15 Gy SBRT to primary tumor, nephrectomy 4 weeks later. The samples were obtained from a clinical trial, where primary renal cell carcinomas were treated with 15 Gy stereotactic body radiation therapy and then removed by nephrectomy 4 weeks afterward. Serial peripheral blood from radiation-treated patients was sampled at baseline, 2 weeks and 4 weeks after SBRT to track tumor-enriched clonotypes. Renal cell carcinoma with clear cell pathology was present in all patients. Genomic DNA for TCR sequencing was prepared using the QIAamp DNA Blood Mini Kit (Qiagen). Only samples passing all quality control checks were included in the analyses.

General study outcomes and caveats: Because pretreatment tumor biopsies were not available, the study could not determine whether clonotypes were already present within the tumor at baseline. Top tumor clonotypes rose in blood from baseline to 2 weeks post-radiation, then contracted by 4 weeks, suggesting transient expansion of tumor-resident clones. Changes in the blood repertoire were not tracked past 4 weeks after treatment. With a single-armed trial design, the study had no way to address how radiation dose or scheduling affects the TCR repertoire.

Following the manufacturer's recommendations, the immunoSEQ kit was used to generate TCR beta libraries from genomic DNA. To prepare the libraries, a first multiplex PCR with proprietary primers was run, followed by a second PCR that added unique barcodes, and a bead cleanup was done after each round. A positive control reaction and a negative control reaction, both provided in the kit, were run with every batch of samples. The final libraries were assessed on an Agilent 4200 TapeStation D1000 ScreenTape, pooled by volume, and quantified by qPCR. Sequencing was performed on an Illumina NextSeq500 with a MidOutput 150-cycle cartridge, and 156 Read1 and 15 Index1 cycles were run with kit custom primers. The pooled library was loaded at approximately 0.97 pM with around 20% PhiX control spiked in. In the original analysis: Vendor-processed data were analyzed in R, with a clonotype defined as all T cells sharing the same CDR3 nucleotide sequence. For clone abundance analyses, frequencies were normalized to the 10,000 most abundant clones in each sample. Public T cell clones, averaging fewer than five per sample, were removed before analysis. Tumor-enriched and baseline blood-enriched clonotypes were defined by at least a 32-fold difference in abundance between compartments. Clonotypes expanded or contracted between blood time points were identified with a beta-binomial differential abundance model. Tumor-blood repertoire similarity was measured with the Baroni-Urbani and Buser coefficient, and group comparisons used two-tailed Wilcoxon tests in R. This is the immuneACCESS table as TCRdb keeps it, with only in-frame sequences that have V and J called. A part of the clones is gone; compared with another copy, unresolved V genes explain less than half, and the rest is unexplained. V and J calls plus clone size are reproduced from that table; the DNA served to infer D and trimming. Here the sample has around 170,000 clones; 88% occur a single time. Approximately 10% of the sample belongs to the ten largest clones.

This chain joins TRBV29-1 to TRBJ1-1; too little of a D gene remains to name it. This sequence was found in a woman aged 45-65 years with renal cell carcinoma. Material: blood, obtained from a patient whose treatment included radiotherapy and nephrectomy. The DNA sequence is given as TGCAGCGTTGGGTATTTTGGGAACACTGAAGCTTTCTTT. It specifies CSVGYFGNTEAFF.